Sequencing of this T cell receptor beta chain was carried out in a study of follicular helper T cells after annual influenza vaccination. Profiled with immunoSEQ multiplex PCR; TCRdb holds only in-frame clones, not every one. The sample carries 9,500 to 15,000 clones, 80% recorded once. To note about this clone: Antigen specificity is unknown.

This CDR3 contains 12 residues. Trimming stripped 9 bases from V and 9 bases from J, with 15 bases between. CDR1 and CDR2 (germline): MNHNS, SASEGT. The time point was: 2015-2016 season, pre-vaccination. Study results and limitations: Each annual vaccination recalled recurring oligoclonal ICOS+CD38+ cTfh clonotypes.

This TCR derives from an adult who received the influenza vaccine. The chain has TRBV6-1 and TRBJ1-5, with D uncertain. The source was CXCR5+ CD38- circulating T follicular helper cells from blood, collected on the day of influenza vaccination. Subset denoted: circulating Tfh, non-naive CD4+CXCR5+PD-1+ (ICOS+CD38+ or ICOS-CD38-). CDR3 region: CASTSSRRPQHF. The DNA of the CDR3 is TGTGCCAGTACTTCTTCTCGTCGGCCCCAGCATTTT.